This T cell receptor (beta chain) was found in a study of regulatory T cells in long-lasting Graves disease. Arm-PCR with iRepertoire HTBI primers amplified the CDR3 regions for these TCR beta libraries. MiXCR, applied by TCRdb to the multiplex PCR reads, yields one record per CDR3 protein. The sample holds around 500,000 distinct CDR3 sequences, less than 25% seen once. At least ten counts were recorded for this clonotype. The time point here: persistent/refractory GD, antithyroid drugs over 5 years with positive TRAb. PBMC RNA served as the TCR library source. CDR1 and CDR2 from the germline V gene are MNHEY and SMNVEV (reference sequence). This CDR3 has 15 residues. The V and J ends lost 3 bases and 3 bases, in that order; junction bases with no gene match: 4.

This TCR came from a female donor with Graves disease. This rearrangement joins TRBV27 to TRBJ2-7; TRBD2 agrees at 11 bases. Material: peripheral blood mononuclear cells (PBMCs), obtained when the disease was refractory, from a patient treated with antithyroid drugs. The CDR3 DNA reads TGTGCCAGCAGTTTTGGACTAGCGGGCCTCTACGAGCAGTACTTC. Protein product: CASSFGLAGLYEQYF.